These 30 T cell receptor beta chains were all obtained from the same sample, sequenced in a study of a mutant IDH1 vaccine in newly diagnosed glioma. Clones were sequenced by immunoSEQ multiplex PCR, and TCRdb holds only the in-frame ones, with some missing. The sample shows some 130,000 clones, about four fifths of them seen only once. These TCRs' antigens remain unknown. Regarding time point: week 11, during vaccination. One vaccine dose held 300 ug of mutant IDH1 20-mer peptide and came with topical imiquimod. Sequences were derived from PBMCs, sampled from a glioma patient whose treatment included an IDH1 peptide vaccine. These receptor sequences come from a man aged 40-55 years with glioma.

The chain couples TRBV9 to TRBJ1-5; D remains unclear. This CDR3 has 13 amino acids. Trimming cost V 1 base and J 9 bases, with 11 bases left between them. Germline V lookup: CDR1 SGDLS, CDR2 YYNGEE. This CDR3 reads CASSVTREGPQHF. The CDR3, as DNA: TGTGCCAGCAGCGTAACTCGGGAAGGGCCCCAGCATTTT.

The rearrangement links TRBV19 to TRBJ1-4, with TRBD1 identical over 9 bases. CDR1 and CDR2 (germline): LNHDA, SQIVND (reference sequence). The CDR3 consists of 14 residues. V shed 5 bases, J shed 7 bases, and the junction held 5 bases outside the gene matches. The CDR3 spells CASSATGGGEKLFF. The CDR3 DNA is TGTGCCAGTAGTGCAACAGGGGGCGGTGAAAAACTGTTTTTT.

The CDR3 here is CASRLGQGLEQYF. Here the CDR3 DNA reads TGTGCCAGCAGGTTAGGACAGGGACTCGAGCAGTACTTC. V is TRBV2 and J is TRBJ2-7, with TRBD1 matching 8 bases. The J segment lost 6 bases and the V segment lost 6 bases, leaving 7 bases of the junction unmatched. CDR3 length: 13 residues. Per the germline V gene, CDR1 is SNHLY and CDR2 is FYNNEI.

J is TRBJ1-5 and V is TRBV2; 10 bases are a match to TRBD1. The V segment lost 6 bases and the J segment 4 bases; nucleotides outside the gene matches: 6. The V gene's germline CDR1 is SNHLY and CDR2 FYNNEI. The length of the CDR3 is 15 residues. The CDR3 spells CASRTGQGGNQPQHF. As DNA, the CDR3 is TGTGCCAGCAGAACCGGACAGGGGGGTAATCAGCCCCAGCATTTT.

This clone was seen many times. The rearrangement joins TRBV25-1 to TRBJ2-7; D is possibly TRBD1 or TRBD2 (5 bases each). The length of the CDR3 is 15 residues. The V gene's germline CDR1 is MGHDK and CDR2 SYGVNS. Trimming took off 9 bases at V and 2 bases at J, with 20 bases between the two ends. In DNA, the CDR3 is TGTGCCAGGAGTTTGGGACCTCGACATCCCTACGAGCAGTACTTC. As protein: CARSLGPRHPYEQYF.

The V gene is TRBV7-2, the J gene TRBJ2-5, with unresolved D. Trimming shortened V by 5 bases and J by 7 bases, and 11 bases separated the two germline ends. Germline CDR1 and CDR2: SGHTA and FQGNSA. The length of the CDR3 is 12 residues. CDR3 nucleotide sequence: TGTGCCAGCAGCCCCGAGGTTCGGACCCAGTACTTC. Its protein product is CASSPEVRTQYF.

The chain joins TRBV9 to TRBJ2-2; the D is unclear. Trimming left V 0 bases short and J 5 bases short, with 14 bases between. This CDR3 spans 16 amino acids. Looked up from germline, CDR1 is SGDLS and CDR2 is YYNGEE. DNA of the CDR3: TGTGCCAGCAGCGTAGAACCCCCCGACCGGACCGGGGAGCTGTTTTTT. Encoded protein: CASSVEPPDRTGELFF.

The chain links TRBV10-3 to TRBJ2-3, with 8 bases fitting TRBD2. The CDR3 runs to 19 residues. Germline CDR1 reads ENHRY; CDR2 reads SYGVKD. V shed 2 bases, J shed 3 bases, and the junction held 16 bases outside the gene matches. As DNA, the CDR3 is TGTGCCATCAGTGAGCGGACTAGCCCCAGCTTTCTATTGACAGATACGCAGTATTTT. The encoded protein is CAISERTSPSFLLTDTQYF.

The V and J genes are TRBV7-9 and TRBJ2-1, with unresolved D. Between the trimmed V and J ends, which lost 1 base and 1 base, there was a span of 14 bases. Germline assignment: CDR1 SEHNR and CDR2 FQNEAQ (reference sequence). The CDR3 contains 17 residues. The CDR3 nucleotides read TGTGCCAGCAGCTTAGATGGCCCCCGAGGATCCTACAATGAGCAGTTCTTC. Amino acids: CASSLDGPRGSYNEQFF.

The CDR3 DNA follows: TGTGCCAGCACCGCAGGGGGGAGTGGCAATGAGCAGTTCTTC. Translated: CASTAGGSGNEQFF. The chain carries TRBV2 and TRBJ2-1; D perhaps matches TRBD1 (7 bases). The CDR3 has 14 residues. Trimming removed 7 bases from V and 6 bases from J, with 16 bases in between. The germline V gene encodes CDR1 SNHLY and CDR2 FYNNEI.

The chain has TRBV7-8 and TRBJ1-1; 12 bases agree with TRBD1. This CDR3 is built from 17 residues. Per germline, CDR1 SGHVS and CDR2 FQNEAQ. Trimming cost V 4 bases and J 4 bases; bases outside gene matches: 10. CDR3 DNA: TGTGCCAGCAGCTCGGGACGGGACAGGGGGCTGGGCACTGAAGCTTTCTTT. Translating gives CASSSGRDRGLGTEAFF.

The chain employs TRBV5-6 and TRBJ1-2, with 10 bases aligning to TRBD1. The V segment lost 4 bases and the J segment 4 bases; nucleotides outside the gene matches: 10. CDR1 is SGHDT and CDR2 is YYEEEE in the germline V gene. The CDR3 loop spans 16 amino acids. CDR3 residues: CASSPGTGETGYGYTF. The CDR3, as DNA: TGTGCCAGCAGCCCGGGGACAGGGGAAACGGGCTATGGCTACACCTTC.

J is TRBJ2-1 and V is TRBV2, with TRBD2 as a possible D gene (6 bases). The V end was cut by 7 bases, the J end by 5 bases, with 12 bases between. Germline-derived CDR1 and CDR2 are SNHLY and FYNNEI. This CDR3 spans 13 amino acids. CDR3 protein: CASKAGTNNEQFF. DNA for the CDR3: TGTGCCAGCAAGGCGGGAACAAACAATGAGCAGTTCTTC.

This chain links TRBV5-1 with TRBJ2-7; 8 bases are a match to TRBD1. Trimming cost V 0 bases and J 5 bases; bases outside gene matches: 13. Per germline, CDR1 SGHRS and CDR2 YFSETQ. The CDR3 contains 17 residues. The CDR3 sequence is CASSLDFSGTGKDEQYF. DNA for the CDR3: TGCGCCAGCAGCTTGGACTTCTCCGGGACAGGAAAAGACGAGCAGTACTTC.

A single count supports this clone. V usage is TRBV7-2 and J usage is TRBJ2-1, with D perhaps matching TRBD1 or TRBD2 (6 bases each). This CDR3 has 13 amino acids. The germline CDR1 and CDR2 sequences are SGHTA and FQGNSA. The ends were cut back, 3 bases at V and 7 bases at J, with 10 bases in the middle. CDR3 residues: CASSLGGWNEQFF. CDR3 DNA sequence: TGTGCCAGCAGCTTGGGGGGCTGGAATGAGCAGTTCTTC.

The chain combines TRBV28 with TRBJ2-3; D might be TRBD1 (6 bases). The ends were cut back, 10 bases at V and 0 bases at J, with 11 bases in the middle. The germline CDR1 and CDR2 sequences are MDHEN and SYDVKM. The CDR3 consists of 13 residues. The CDR3 sequence: CATGQRSTDTQYF. The CDR3 nucleotides are TGTGCCACCGGACAGAGAAGCACAGATACGCAGTATTTT.

About this clone: Other DNA sequences in this sample translate to the same CDR3. V usage is TRBV6-6 and J usage is TRBJ2-3; no firm D call. Trimming pared 4 bases from V and 0 bases from J, leaving 8 bases between. This CDR3 contains 14 residues. CDR1 MNHNY and CDR2 SVGAGI come from the germline V gene (reference sequence). Written as DNA, the CDR3 is TGTGCCAGCAGTTTCCGAGACAGCACAGATACGCAGTATTTT. It codes for CASSFRDSTDTQYF.

The chain employs TRBV10-2 and TRBJ2-1; TRBD2 aligns across 10 bases. The trim removed 1 base at V and 4 bases at J, leaving 7 bases unmatched. CDR3 length: 17 residues. The germline V gene encodes CDR1 WSHSY and CDR2 SAAADI. The CDR3 coding sequence is TGCGCCAGCAGTGAGTTCCAGCGGGGGGGCCTTTACAATGAGCAGTTCTTC. The encoded protein is CASSEFQRGGLYNEQFF.

The chain is built from TRBV14 and TRBJ2-7, with 7 nucleotides matching TRBD2. CDR1 is SGHDN, CDR2 FVKESK, per germline. V lost 4 bases, J lost 3 bases, and 9 bases stayed unmatched. The CDR3 runs 15 residues. CDR3 residues: CASSLRAGSIYEQYF. CDR3 in DNA: TGTGCCAGCAGCCTGAGAGCGGGGAGTATCTACGAGCAGTACTTC.

This rearrangement joins TRBV5-6 to TRBJ2-7, with no clear D. CDR3 size: 13 residues. Trimming left V 0 bases short and J 5 bases short, with 9 bases between. The germline CDR1 and CDR2 sequences are SGHDT and YYEEEE. The CDR3 DNA reads as TGTGCCAGCAGCTTGGGTATTTACAACGAGCAGTACTTC. Residues: CASSLGIYNEQYF. Complete variable domain (other parts from reference TRBV5-6 and TRBJ2-7): DAGVTQSPTHLIKTRGQQVTLRCSPKSGHDTVSWYQQALGQGPQFIFQYYEEEERQRGNFPDRFSGHQFPNYSSELNVNALLLGDSALYLCASSLGIYNEQYFGPGTRLTVT.

This chain connects TRBV2 to TRBJ2-7; D is unclear. V lost 4 bases, J lost 4 bases, and 8 bases lay in between. The germline V gene has CDR1 SNHLY and CDR2 FYNNEI. CDR3 size: 12 residues. The DNA of the CDR3 is TGTGCCAGCAGTGGGCAGAGGTACGAGCAGTACTTC. It yields the protein CASSGQRYEQYF.

The V gene is TRBV15, the J gene TRBJ2-2; TRBD2 is a possible D gene (6 bases). CDR1 is LNHNV, CDR2 YYDKDF, per germline (reference sequence). The CDR3 has 15 residues. V dropped 4 bases and J dropped 1 base, with 10 bases sitting between them. The CDR3 loop reads CATSKWEENTGELFF. DNA of the CDR3: TGTGCCACCAGCAAATGGGAGGAGAACACCGGGGAGCTGTTTTTT.

The V and J genes are TRBV11-2 and TRBJ2-2; D uncertain. The germline V gene has CDR1 SGHAT and CDR2 FQNNGV. Between the trimmed V and J ends, which lost 5 bases and 2 bases, there was a span of 9 bases. The CDR3 loop spans 14 amino acids. In DNA, the CDR3 is TGTGCCAGCAGCCGAAAGGACAACACCGGGGAGCTGTTTTTT. It specifies CASSRKDNTGELFF. Based on the CDR3 plus reference TRBV11-2 and TRBJ2-2, the full variable domain is EAGVAQSPRYKIIEKRQSVAFWCNPISGHATLYWYQQILGQGPKLLIQFQNNGVVDDSQLPKDRFSAERLKGVDSTLKIQPAKLEDSAVYLCASSRKDNTGELFFGEGSRLTVL.

The rearrangement uses TRBV7-2 and TRBJ1-2, with D perhaps TRBD1 (5 bases). The CDR3 sequence is 14 residues long. V gave up 5 bases and J gave up 8 bases, with 18 bases separating them. CDR1 is SGHTA, CDR2 FQGNSA, per germline. CDR3 loop: CASSRTRDSQGYTF. The CDR3 DNA reads as TGTGCCAGCAGCCGCACCCGGGACTCCCAGGGCTACACCTTC.

The DNA of the CDR3 is TGCGCCAGCAGCTGGCCTCCCGGGAGATTAGGAGATACGCAGTATTTT. It specifies CASSWPPGRLGDTQYF. The chain combines TRBV5-1 with TRBJ2-3; the D gene is possibly TRBD2 (6 bases). Trimming took 3 bases from V and 5 from J, leaving 19 bases between them. The CDR3 sequence is 16 residues long. The germline gives CDR1 SGHRS, CDR2 YFSETQ.

The chain carries TRBV10-3 and TRBJ2-2, with TRBD1 identical over 8 bases. In germline, CDR1 is ENHRY, CDR2 SYGVKD. The J segment lost 4 bases and the V segment lost 6 bases, leaving 10 bases of the junction unmatched. The CDR3 is 16 residues long. This CDR3 reads CAISLLQGGGTGELFF. For the CDR3, the DNA is TGTGCCATCAGCTTATTACAGGGGGGAGGCACCGGGGAGCTGTTTTTT.

V usage is TRBV19 and J usage is TRBJ2-4; no definite D call. The CDR3 is made up of 20 amino acids. Trimming cost V 0 bases and J 0 bases, with 21 bases left between them. Germline loops: CDR1 LNHDA, CDR2 SQIVND (reference sequence). The CDR3 protein is CASSIDLGKPGPGAKNIQYF. CDR3 coding DNA: TGTGCCAGTAGTATAGATCTGGGCAAACCCGGGCCAGGAGCCAAAAACATTCAGTACTTC.

Only a few counts were recorded for this clone. This same CDR3 is encoded by further DNA sequences in the sample. This sequence joins TRBV30 and TRBJ1-1; D is unclear. V shed 3 bases and J shed 5 bases, with 4 bases lying between them. The CDR3 loop spans 10 amino acids. Per the germline V gene, CDR1 is GTSNPN and CDR2 is SVGIG (reference sequence). CDR3 coding DNA: TGTGCCTGGAGGGGGACTGAAGCTTTCTTT. Its translation: CAWRGTEAFF.

The V call is TRBV4-1, the J call TRBJ1-1; 8 bases line up with TRBD1. The CDR3 is 15 residues long. From germline, CDR1 is MGHRA and CDR2 YSYEKL. The trim removed 3 bases at V and 1 base at J, leaving 4 bases unmatched. The CDR3 loop reads CASSHRTGKNTEAFF. CDR3 nucleotides: TGCGCCAGCAGCCACCGGACAGGGAAGAACACTGAAGCTTTCTTT.

This clone was observed a single time. The J gene is TRBJ2-1, the V gene TRBV29-1; 7 bases are shared with TRBD1. This CDR3 has 16 residues. V was pared by 3 bases and J by 0 bases, with 8 bases of the junction left unmatched. Germline assignment: CDR1 SQVTM and CDR2 ANQGSEA. The CDR3 DNA is TGCAGCGTTGATACATTCAGGGACAGCTCCTACAATGAGCAGTTCTTC. Its protein product is CSVDTFRDSSYNEQFF.